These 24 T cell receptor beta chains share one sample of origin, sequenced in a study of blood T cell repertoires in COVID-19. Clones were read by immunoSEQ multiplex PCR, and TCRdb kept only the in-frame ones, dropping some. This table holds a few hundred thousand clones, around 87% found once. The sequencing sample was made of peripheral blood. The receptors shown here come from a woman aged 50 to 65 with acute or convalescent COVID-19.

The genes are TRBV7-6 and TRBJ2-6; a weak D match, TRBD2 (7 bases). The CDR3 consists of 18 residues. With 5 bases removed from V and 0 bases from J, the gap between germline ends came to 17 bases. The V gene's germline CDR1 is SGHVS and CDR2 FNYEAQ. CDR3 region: CASSPKGGSSSGANVLTF. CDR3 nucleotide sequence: TGTGCCAGCAGCCCCAAGGGGGGGTCTAGCTCTGGGGCCAACGTCCTGACTTTC. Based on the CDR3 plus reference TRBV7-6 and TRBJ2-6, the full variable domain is GAGVSQSPRYKVTKRGQDVALRCDPISGHVSLYWYRQALGQGPEFLTYFNYEAQQDKSGLPNDRFSAERPEGSISTLTIQRTEQRDSAMYRCASSPKGGSSSGANVLTFGAGSRLTVL.

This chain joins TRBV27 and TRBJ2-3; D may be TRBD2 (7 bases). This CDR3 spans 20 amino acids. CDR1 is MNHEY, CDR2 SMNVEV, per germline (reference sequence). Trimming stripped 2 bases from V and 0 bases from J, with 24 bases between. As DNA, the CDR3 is TGTGCCAGCAGTTTAAGGGGGAGCGGGACTACGTTGCTTAGCACAGATACGCAGTATTTT. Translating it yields CASSLRGSGTTLLSTDTQYF.

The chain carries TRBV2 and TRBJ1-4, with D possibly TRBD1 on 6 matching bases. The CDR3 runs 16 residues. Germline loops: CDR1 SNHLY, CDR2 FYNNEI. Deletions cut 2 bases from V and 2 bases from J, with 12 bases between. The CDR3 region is CASSERTVGTNEKLFF. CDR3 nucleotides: TGTGCCAGCAGTGAAAGGACAGTAGGGACTAATGAAAAACTGTTTTTT.

The CDR3 spells CASTNFSNQPQHF. The CDR3 region has the DNA TGTGCCAGTACCAATTTTAGCAATCAGCCCCAGCATTTT. The chain links TRBV19 to TRBJ1-5; no reliable D call. Germline CDR1 reads LNHDA; CDR2 reads SQIVND (reference sequence). This CDR3 contains 13 residues. Trimming removed 7 bases at V and 0 bases at J, with 7 bases between.

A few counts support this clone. CDR3 protein: CASSPVVWGTGDQETQYF. The CDR3 DNA reads TGTGCCAGCAGTCCAGTAGTCTGGGGGACAGGGGACCAAGAGACCCAGTACTTC. The chain carries TRBV27 and TRBJ2-5, with 10 bases fitting TRBD1. The CDR3 covers 18 residues. Per the germline V gene, CDR1 is MNHEY and CDR2 is SMNVEV (reference sequence). Trimming at V came to 5 bases and at J to 0 bases, leaving 12 bases not matched to a gene.

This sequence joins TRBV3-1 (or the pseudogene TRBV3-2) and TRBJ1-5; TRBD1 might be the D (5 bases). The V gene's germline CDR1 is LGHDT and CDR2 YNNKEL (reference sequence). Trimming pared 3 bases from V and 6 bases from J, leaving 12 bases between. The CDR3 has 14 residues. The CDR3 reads CASSQVWRGQPQHF. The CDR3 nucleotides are TGTGCCAGCAGCCAGGTTTGGAGGGGTCAGCCCCAGCATTTT.

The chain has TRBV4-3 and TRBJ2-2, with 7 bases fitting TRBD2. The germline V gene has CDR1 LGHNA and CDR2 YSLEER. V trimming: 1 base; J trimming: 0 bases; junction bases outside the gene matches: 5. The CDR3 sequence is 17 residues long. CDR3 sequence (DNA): TGCGCCAGCAGCCAAGCGAATAGCGGGCCGAACACCGGGGAGCTGTTTTTT. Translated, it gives CASSQANSGPNTGELFF.

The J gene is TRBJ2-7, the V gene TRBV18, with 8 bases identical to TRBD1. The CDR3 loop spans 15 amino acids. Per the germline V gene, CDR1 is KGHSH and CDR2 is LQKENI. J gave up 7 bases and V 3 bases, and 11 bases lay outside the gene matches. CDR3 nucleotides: TGTGCCAGCTCACCCGCCCAGGGGGCGCCCCGGGAGCAGTACTTC. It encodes CASSPAQGAPREQYF.

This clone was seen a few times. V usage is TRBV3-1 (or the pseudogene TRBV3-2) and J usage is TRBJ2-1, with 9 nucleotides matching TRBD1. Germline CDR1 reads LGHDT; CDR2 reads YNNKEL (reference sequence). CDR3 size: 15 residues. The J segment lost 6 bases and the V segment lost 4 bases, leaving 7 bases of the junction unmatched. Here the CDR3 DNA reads TGTGCCAGCAGCCCCGGGACAGGGAGGGTCAATGAGCAGTTCTTC. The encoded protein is CASSPGTGRVNEQFF.

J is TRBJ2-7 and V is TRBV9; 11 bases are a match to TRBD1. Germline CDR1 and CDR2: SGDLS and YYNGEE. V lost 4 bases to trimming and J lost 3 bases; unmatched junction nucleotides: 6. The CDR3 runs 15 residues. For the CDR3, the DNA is TGTGCCAGCAGCCCCTCGGGACAGGGGGACTACGAGCAGTACTTC. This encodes CASSPSGQGDYEQYF.

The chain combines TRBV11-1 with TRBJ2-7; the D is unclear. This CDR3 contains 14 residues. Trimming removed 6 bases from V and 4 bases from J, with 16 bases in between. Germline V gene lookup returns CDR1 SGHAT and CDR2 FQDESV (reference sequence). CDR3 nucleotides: TGTGCCAGCAGTCGATCCCCAGGCCCTTACGAGCAGTACTTC. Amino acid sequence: CASSRSPGPYEQYF.

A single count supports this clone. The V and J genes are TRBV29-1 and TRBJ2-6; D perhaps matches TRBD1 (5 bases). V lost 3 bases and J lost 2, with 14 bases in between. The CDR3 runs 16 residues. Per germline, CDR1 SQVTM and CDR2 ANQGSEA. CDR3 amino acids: CSVEDPTGTGANVLTF. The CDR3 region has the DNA TGCAGCGTTGAGGACCCAACAGGAACTGGGGCCAACGTCCTGACTTTC.

CDR3 residues: CASSHKTRESVSNEQFF. As DNA, the CDR3 is TGCGCCAGCAGCCATAAAACCCGGGAGTCAGTAAGCAATGAGCAGTTCTTC. J is TRBJ2-1 and V is TRBV4-1; weak D call: TRBD2 (6 bases). The CDR3 runs to 17 residues. Germline loops: CDR1 MGHRA, CDR2 YSYEKL. The V and J ends lost 3 bases and 6 bases respectively, with 21 bases between them.

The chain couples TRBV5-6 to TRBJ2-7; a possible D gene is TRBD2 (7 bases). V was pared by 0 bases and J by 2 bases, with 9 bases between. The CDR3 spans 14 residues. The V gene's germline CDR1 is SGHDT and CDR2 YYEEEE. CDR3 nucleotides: TGTGCCAGCAGCTTGGGCGGGGGCACCTACGAGCAGTACTTC. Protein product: CASSLGGGTYEQYF.

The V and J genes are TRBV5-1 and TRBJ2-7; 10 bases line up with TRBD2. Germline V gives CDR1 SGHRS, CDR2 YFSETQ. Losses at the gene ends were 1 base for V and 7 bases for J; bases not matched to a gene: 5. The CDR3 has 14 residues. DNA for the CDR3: TGCGCCAGCAGCTTGCTAGCGGGAGAGGGAGAGCAGTACTTC. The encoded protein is CASSLLAGEGEQYF.

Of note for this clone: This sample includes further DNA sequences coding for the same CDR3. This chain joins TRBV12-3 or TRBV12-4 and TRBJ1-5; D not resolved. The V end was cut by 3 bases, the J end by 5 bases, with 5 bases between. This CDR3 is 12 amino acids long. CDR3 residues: CASSFGDQPQHF. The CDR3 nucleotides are TGTGCCAGCAGTTTCGGGGATCAGCCCCAGCATTTT.

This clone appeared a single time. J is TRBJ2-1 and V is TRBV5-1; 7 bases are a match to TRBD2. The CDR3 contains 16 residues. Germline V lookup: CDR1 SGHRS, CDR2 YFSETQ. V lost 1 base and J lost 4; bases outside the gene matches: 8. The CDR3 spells CASSLLARESYNEQFF. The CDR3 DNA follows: TGCGCCAGCAGCTTGCTGGCGCGGGAGTCTTACAATGAGCAGTTCTTC. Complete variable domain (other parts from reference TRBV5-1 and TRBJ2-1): KAGVTQTPRYLIKTRGQQVTLSCSPISGHRSVSWYQQTPGQGLQFLFEYFSETQRNKGNFPGRFSGRQFSNSRSEMNVSTLELGDSALYLCASSLLARESYNEQFFGPGTRLTVL.

For the CDR3, the DNA is TGTGCCAGTAGTATAGCCAAAGGGGGCGTATCCGGGGAGCTGTTTTTT. Residues: CASSIAKGGVSGELFF. V gene TRBV19 combines with J gene TRBJ2-2; 7 bases are a match to TRBD1. Germline CDR1 and CDR2: LNHDA and SQIVND (reference sequence). Germline trimming cut 1 base from V and 6 bases from J; bases unmatched to any gene: 8. The CDR3 totals 16 residues.

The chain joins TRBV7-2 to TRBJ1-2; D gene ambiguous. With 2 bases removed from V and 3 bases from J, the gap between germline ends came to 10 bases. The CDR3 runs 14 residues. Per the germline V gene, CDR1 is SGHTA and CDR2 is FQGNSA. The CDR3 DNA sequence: TGTGCCAGCAGCTTACGATCGGGAGACTATGGCTACACCTTC. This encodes CASSLRSGDYGYTF.

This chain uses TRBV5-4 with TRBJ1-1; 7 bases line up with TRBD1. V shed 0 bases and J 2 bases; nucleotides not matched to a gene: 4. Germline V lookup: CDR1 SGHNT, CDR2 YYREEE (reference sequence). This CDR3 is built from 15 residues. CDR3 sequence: CASSLAGTANTEAFF. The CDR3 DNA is TGTGCCAGCAGCTTGGCAGGGACAGCAAACACTGAAGCTTTCTTT.

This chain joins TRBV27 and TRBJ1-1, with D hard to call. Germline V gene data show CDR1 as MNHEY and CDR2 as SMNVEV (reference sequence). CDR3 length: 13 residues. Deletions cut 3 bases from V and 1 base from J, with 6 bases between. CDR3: CASSLGRNTEAFF. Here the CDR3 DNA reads TGTGCCAGCAGTTTGGGGAGGAACACTGAAGCTTTCTTT.

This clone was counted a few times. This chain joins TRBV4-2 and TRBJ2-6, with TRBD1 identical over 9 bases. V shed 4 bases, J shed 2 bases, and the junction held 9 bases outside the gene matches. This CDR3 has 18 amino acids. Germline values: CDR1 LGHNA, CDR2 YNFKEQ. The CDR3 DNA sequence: TGTGCCAGCAGCCTAGCACAGGGGGCTGATCCTGGGGCCAACGTCCTGACTTTC. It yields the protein CASSLAQGADPGANVLTF.

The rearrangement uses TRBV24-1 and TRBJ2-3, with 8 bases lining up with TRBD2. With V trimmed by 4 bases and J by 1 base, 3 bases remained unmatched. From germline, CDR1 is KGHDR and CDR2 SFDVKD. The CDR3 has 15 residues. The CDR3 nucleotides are TGTGCCACCAGTGAGAGCGGGAGAGGCACAGATACGCAGTATTTT. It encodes CATSESGRGTDTQYF.

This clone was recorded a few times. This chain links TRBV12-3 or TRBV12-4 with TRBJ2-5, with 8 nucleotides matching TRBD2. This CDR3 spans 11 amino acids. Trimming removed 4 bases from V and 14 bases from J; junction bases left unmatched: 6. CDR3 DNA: TGTGCCAGCAGTTCCGGGACTAGACCCTACTTC. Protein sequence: CASSSGTRPYF.